These T cell receptor beta chains were read from a single sample in a study of blood T cell repertoires in COVID-19. Repertoires were generated with immunoSEQ multiplex PCR, while TCRdb's copy carries only in-frame clones and drops some. The sample lists about 150,000 clones, approximately 80% occurring once. Sequencing input: PBMCs or T cells enriched from blood (not recorded which). These receptors all come from a woman in her forties or fifties who had recovered from COVID-19. CDR3s include the opening cysteine and the closing phenylalanine or tryptophan. D genes are given only for firm matches. Expanded clones are given a class, and other clones once, few, many or no size at all.

V gene	J gene	clone size	D gene	CDR3 protein	CDR3 DNA
TRBV24-1	TRBJ2-1	.	.	CATSRQGSNEQFF	TGTGCCACCAGTAGGCAGGGTAGCAATGAGCAGTTCTTC
TRBV7-2	TRBJ1-4	.	.	CASSLQFREKLFF	TGTGCCAGCAGCTTACAGTTTCGCGAAAAACTGTTTTTT
TRBV19	TRBJ2-7	.	TRBD1	CASKIGTGVHEQYF	TGTGCCAGTAAAATTGGGACAGGGGTACACGAGCAGTACTTC
TRBV5-6	TRBJ2-7	.	.	CASSLAFRAGDEQYF	TGTGCCAGCAGCTTGGCCTTTAGGGCAGGGGACGAGCAGTACTTC
TRBV6-5	TRBJ1-5	.	.	CASSFQDNFSNQPQHF	TGTGCCAGCAGTTTTCAGGACAATTTTAGCAATCAGCCCCAGCATTTT
TRBV28	TRBJ2-1	.	.	CASSLGGDYNEQFF	TGTGCCAGCAGTTTAGGCGGGGACTACAATGAGCAGTTCTTC
TRBV19	TRBJ2-1	once	TRBD2	CASTPGLAGGSSYNEQFF	TGTGCCAGTACCCCGGGACTAGCGGGGGGTAGCTCCTACAATGAGCAGTTCTTC
TRBV7-9	TRBJ1-4	.	.	CASSLSQVSTNEKLFF	TGTGCCAGCAGCTTATCACAGGTGTCAACTAATGAAAAACTGTTTTTT
TRBV28	TRBJ2-7	.	TRBD1	CASSLPGGGLTYEQYF	TGTGCCAGCAGTTTACCAGGGGGCGGACTCACCTACGAGCAGTACTTC
TRBV12-5	TRBJ2-6	.	TRBD1	CASGLGPTGFGANVLTF	TGTGCTAGTGGTTTGGGCCCGACAGGGTTTGGGGCCAACGTCCTGACTTTC
TRBV27	TRBJ1-2	once	.	CASSPSIGQFLYGYTF	TGTGCCAGCAGTCCGTCTATCGGACAGTTTCTCTATGGCTACACCTTC
TRBV28	TRBJ1-2	once	.	CASSFGGYGYTF	TGTGCCAGCAGTTTCGGGGGGTATGGCTACACCTTC
TRBV27	TRBJ1-5	.	.	CASSRGAGEPQHF	TGTGCCAGCAGTCGCGGGGCTGGCGAGCCCCAGCATTTT
TRBV12-3/TRBV12-4	TRBJ2-7	.	.	CASRKGVAYEQYF	TGTGCCAGCCGCAAGGGGGTCGCCTACGAGCAGTACTTC
TRBV3-1/TRBV3-2	TRBJ1-1	.	.	CASSHGQLLNTEAFF	TGTGCCAGCAGCCACGGACAGCTTTTGAACACTGAAGCTTTCTTT
TRBV28	TRBJ2-5	.	TRBD2	CASSLRGTSDETQYF	TGTGCCAGCAGTTTACGCGGGACTAGCGATGAGACCCAGTACTTC
TRBV6-5	TRBJ1-2	.	TRBD1	CASTGQGYGYTF	TGTGCCAGCACCGGACAGGGATATGGCTACACCTTC
TRBV5-1	TRBJ1-6	.	.	CASSLGESSYNSPLHF	TGCGCCAGCAGCTTAGGAGAGAGCTCCTATAATTCACCCCTCCACTTT
TRBV6-5	TRBJ1-5	.	.	CASTLGDPEGQPQHF	TGTGCCAGCACCCTCGGGGATCCTGAGGGTCAGCCCCAGCATTTT
TRBV10-3	TRBJ1-2	.	.	CAISESSRNMGYTF	TGTGCCATCAGTGAGTCATCTAGGAATATGGGCTACACCTTC
TRBV5-1	TRBJ1-3	.	.	CASSLEVGPYGNTIYF	TGCGCCAGCAGCTTGGAAGTTGGGCCTTATGGAAACACCATATATTTT
TRBV4-1	TRBJ2-1	.	TRBD2	CASSQAQVAGARGSYNEQFF	TGCGCCAGCAGCCAAGCTCAAGTAGCGGGGGCTCGAGGCTCCTACAATGAGCAGTTCTTC
TRBV5-5	TRBJ1-2	.	TRBD1	CASSLVYDPGQGAGGYTF	TGTGCCAGCAGCTTGGTCTACGACCCGGGACAGGGGGCAGGGGGCTACACCTTC
TRBV7-2	TRBJ2-7	once	TRBD1	CASSPRGQGALYEQYF	TGTGCCAGCAGCCCCCGGGGACAGGGGGCCCTCTACGAGCAGTACTTC
TRBV7-2	TRBJ1-5	.	.	CASSLGWQKNQPQHF	TGTGCCAGCAGCTTAGGGTGGCAGAAAAATCAGCCCCAGCATTTT
TRBV5-4	TRBJ1-4	.	.	CASSLMTGGNEKLFF	TGTGCCAGCAGCTTAATGACAGGCGGTAATGAAAAACTGTTTTTT
TRBV7-2	TRBJ2-2	.	.	CASSFPNTGELFF	TGTGCCAGCAGCTTCCCAAACACCGGGGAGCTGTTTTTT
TRBV7-9	TRBJ1-1	.	.	CASSLYRLDTRDTEAFF	TGTGCCAGCAGCTTATACCGGTTGGACACCAGGGACACTGAAGCTTTCTTT
TRBV2	TRBJ2-5	.	TRBD1	CASSEYRGMEIQYF	TGTGCCAGCAGTGAGTACAGGGGGATGGAGATCCAGTACTTC
TRBV7-2	TRBJ1-3	.	TRBD1	CASSLGRGQVSGNTIYF	TGTGCCAGCAGCTTAGGAAGGGGACAGGTCTCTGGAAACACCATATATTTT
TRBV3-1/TRBV3-2	TRBJ1-1	.	TRBD1	CASSHYGQGSTEAFF	TGTGCCAGCAGCCACTACGGACAGGGGAGCACTGAAGCTTTCTTT